This T cell receptor beta chain derives from a study of shared clonotypes between healthy human individuals. Data came from immunoSEQ multiplex PCR; TCRdb stores just in-frame clones and leaves some out. The sample consists of hundreds of thousands of clones, roughly 96% of them appearing once. Terminally differentiated effector memory CD45RA+ cells were left out of the naive CD8 fraction, which was CD45RO-negative and positively selected for CCR7. Trimming took off 5 bases at V and 3 bases at J, with 19 bases between the two ends. Germline V gene lookup returns CDR1 SGHAT and CDR2 FQNNGV. CDR3 length equals 16 residues.

The receptor comes from a woman in her twenties or thirties in good health. The V and J genes are TRBV11-2 and TRBJ1-1; D uncertain. Sequenced sample: naive CD8+ T cells sorted from blood. This chain's CDR3 is CASSRTLPERDTEAFF. CDR3 nucleotide sequence: TGTGCCAGCAGCCGAACCCTCCCGGAGAGGGACACTGAAGCTTTCTTT.